The 7 T cell receptor beta chains reported below all come from one sample, sequenced in a study of blood T cell repertoires in COVID-19. Sequenced by immunoSEQ multiplex PCR; TCRdb stores in-frame clones only, minus some. The sample lists about 150,000 clones, 65% to 85% occurring once. Sequenced sample: PBMCs or T cells enriched from blood (not recorded which). Receptor source: a woman in her forties or fifties who had been exposed to COVID-19.

V usage is TRBV9 and J usage is TRBJ2-1; 11 bases are a match to TRBD1. With 0 bases clipped from V and 8 bases from J, the junction kept 10 bases outside the gene matches. Germline CDR1 is SGDLS and CDR2 is YYNGEE. The CDR3 length is 17 residues. CDR3 bases: TGTGCCAGCAGCGTAGAAGGGGGACAGGGGGTCAAAGATGAGCAGTTCTTC. It encodes CASSVEGGQGVKDEQFF.

The sample holds one count of this clone. The chain employs TRBV9 and TRBJ2-7; perhaps TRBD2 as D (6 bases). CDR3 length: 14 residues. V was clipped by 4 bases and J by 1 base, with 12 bases between them. Looked up from germline, CDR1 is SGDLS and CDR2 is YYNGEE. CDR3 in amino acids: CASSSVGGSYEQYF. The CDR3 DNA is TGTGCCAGCAGCTCAGTGGGGGGATCCTACGAGCAGTACTTC.

This chain connects TRBV19 to TRBJ2-5, with D possibly matching TRBD1 (5 bases). Germline CDR1 and CDR2: LNHDA and SQIVND (reference sequence). This CDR3 region has 15 residues. Trimming took 6 bases from V and 0 from J, leaving 14 bases between them. The CDR3 DNA reads TGTGCCAGTAGCCGTGACAGCTCGTACCAAGAGACCCAGTACTTC. Its translation is CASSRDSSYQETQYF. The full variable domain, its missing parts supplied by reference TRBV19 and TRBJ2-5, is DGGITQSPKYLFRKEGQNVTLSCEQNLNHDAMYWYRQDPGQGLRLIYYSQIVNDFQKGDIAEGYSVSREKKESFPLTVTSAQKNPTAFYLCASSRDSSYQETQYFGPGTRLLVL.

This chain links TRBV19 with TRBJ2-6, with D possibly matching TRBD2 (6 bases). The germline V gene has CDR1 LNHDA and CDR2 SQIVND (reference sequence). The CDR3 loop spans 16 amino acids. Trimming removed 1 base at V and 2 bases at J, with 9 bases between. CDR3 sequence: CASSIVPGAGANVLTF. The CDR3 DNA follows: TGTGCCAGTAGTATAGTCCCGGGGGCTGGGGCCAACGTCCTGACTTTC.

V and J are TRBV5-4 and TRBJ1-1; the D is unclear. V dropped 2 bases and J dropped 5 bases, with 10 bases sitting between them. Germline V gene data show CDR1 as SGHNT and CDR2 as YYREEE (reference sequence). The CDR3 runs to 13 residues. Written as DNA, the CDR3 is TGTGCCAGCAGCTTTCCCCGGAGGACTGAAGCTTTCTTT. Protein sequence: CASSFPRRTEAFF.

The rearrangement uses TRBV12-5 and TRBJ1-4, with 7 bases that match TRBD1. The CDR3 is 13 amino acids. The germline CDR1 and CDR2 sequences are LGHNT and FRNRAP. The V and J ends lost 5 bases and 8 bases, in that order; junction bases with no gene match: 5. CDR3 coding DNA: TGTGCTAGTGGTCGACAGGGAGGCGAAAAACTGTTTTTT. Protein product: CASGRQGGEKLFF. Combining the CDR3 with reference TRBV12-5 and TRBJ1-4 gives the whole variable domain DARVTQTPRHKVTEMGQEVTMRCQPILGHNTVFWYRQTMMQGLELLAYFRNRAPLDDSGMPKDRFSAEMPDATLATLKIQPSEPRDSAVYFCASGRQGGEKLFFGSGTQLSVL.

The genes are TRBV6-2 or TRBV6-3 and TRBJ2-7; TRBD1 agrees at 8 bases. This CDR3 is 14 amino acids long. Germline-derived CDR1 and CDR2 are MNHEY and SVGEGT. V trimming: 4 bases; J trimming: 8 bases; junction bases outside the gene matches: 10. The CDR3 nucleotides are TGTGCCAGCAGTTCGGGAGACAGGGGTAGGCAGCAGTACTTC. It codes for CASSSGDRGRQQYF.